This TCR beta chain is drawn from a study of tumor-infiltrating T cells and Merkel cell polyomavirus (dated by TCRdb to between 2016 and 2019). In the study overall: In Merkel cell carcinoma patients, the study investigated CD8+ T cells specific for the Merkel cell polyomavirus KLL epitope. Patients presented at varying disease stages and were followed for a median of approximately three years, with a range of 1. Varied, non-standardized therapies, including chemotherapy, radiation and immunotherapies, were received by the patients. TRB sequencing was performed on KLL-tetramer-sorted cells from blood or tumor-infiltrating lymphocytes in 14 to 15 samples, as well as on 11 to 12 matched whole-tumor samples. Most whole-tumor samples were obtained as 25-micron curls cut from formalin-fixed, paraffin-embedded tissue blocks. Across the study, one tumor sample was obtained as a frozen nodal tumor digest and one as a flash-frozen core biopsy of a metastasis.

Receptors were amplified or captured by the immunoSEQ multiplex PCR assay. Genomic DNA extraction, TRB sequencing and normalization were carried out by Adaptive Biotechnologies (Seattle, WA). Regarding the original processing steps: To compute clonality, the Shannon entropy of productive TRB sequences was normalized by log2 of unique productive sequences and then subtracted from one. To identify KLL-specific clonotypes in tumors, TCRbeta CDR3 amino acid sequences were matched against the sequences from the tetramer-sorted sample of each patient. TCRdb took over this immuneACCESS table, retaining in-frame rearrangements with V and J assigned. Such tables are incomplete; in checked studies, under half of the missing clones stem from an unresolved V gene, and the remainder is unexplained. That table is the source of V, J and clone size, and D and trimming were worked out from the DNA. The sample table records under 30,000 clones; approximately 90% of these occur just once. The ten largest clones add up to roughly 2.5% of the sample.

Paper-wide results and their limitations: KLL-specific TRB repertoires were found to be diverse and largely private, with only one public clonotype, shared by two patients, identified among a few hundred unique sequences. Because the study covered only a single viral epitope, T cells targeting other Merkel cell polyomavirus epitopes were not captured. A significant MCC-specific survival advantage (P = 0.0051) was associated with tumors having more unique KLL-specific clonotypes (about 5-108 vs 0-3). Significantly improved MCC-specific survival was associated with a higher fraction of KLL-specific T cells within tumors (1.9-18% versus roughly 0-0.14%). One limitation of the study is the small sample size (n of about twelve patients).

With respect to this clone: What antigen it recognizes has not been identified. No per-base quality is available; no much larger clone lies one base away.

All patients' tumors stained robustly positive for Merkel cell polyomavirus Large T antigen by immunohistochemistry. Twelve Merkel cell carcinoma patients were included, each with robust KLL-tetramer+ populations (above 0.04% of CD8+ T cells) in blood and/or cultured TIL. Every patient was Caucasian, and patient ages ranged from roughly 50 to 80 years, with a median of roughly 62 years. For patients with unknown primaries who presented with nodal disease, or in cases where primary tissue was insufficient, lymph node tumors were analyzed. Sequenced input: lymph node tissue. This receptor was obtained from a man in his forties or fifties with Merkel cell carcinoma.

The DNA is TGCGCCAGCAGCCAAGATAGGTACAGGCGATCTTCCTACAATGAGCAGTTCTTC. Protein translation: CASSQDRYRRSSYNEQFF. This chain joins TRBV4-1 to TRBJ2-1; TRBD1 is perhaps the D gene, given 5 matching bases. The germline V gene sets CDR1 to MGHRA and CDR2 to YSYEKL. V and J lose 0 bases and 1 base, and a span of 16 bases separates them. There are 18 amino acids in the CDR3, from cysteine to phenylalanine inclusive. Only the CDR3 DNA is retained, 54 bases long and in frame from the first base.